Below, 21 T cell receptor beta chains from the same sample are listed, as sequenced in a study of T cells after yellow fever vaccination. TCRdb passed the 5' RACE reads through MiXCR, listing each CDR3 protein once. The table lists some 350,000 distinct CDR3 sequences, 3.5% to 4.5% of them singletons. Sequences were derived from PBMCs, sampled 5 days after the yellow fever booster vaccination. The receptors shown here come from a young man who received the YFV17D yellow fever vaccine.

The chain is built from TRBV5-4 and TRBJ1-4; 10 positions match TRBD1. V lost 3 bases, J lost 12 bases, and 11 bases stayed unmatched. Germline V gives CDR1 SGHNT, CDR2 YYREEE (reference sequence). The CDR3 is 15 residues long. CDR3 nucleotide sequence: TGTGCCAGCAGCTCCCGGGACAGGGGCCGCCAAGAACTGTTTTTT. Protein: CASSSRDRGRQELFF.

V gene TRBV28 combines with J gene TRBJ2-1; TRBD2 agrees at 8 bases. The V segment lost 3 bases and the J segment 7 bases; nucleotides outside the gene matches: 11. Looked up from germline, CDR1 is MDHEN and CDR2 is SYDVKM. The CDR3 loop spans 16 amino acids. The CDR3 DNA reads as TGTGCCAGCAGTTTCGGGGCGGGGGGCCCTTATAATGAGCAGTTCTTC. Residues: CASSFGAGGPYNEQFF.

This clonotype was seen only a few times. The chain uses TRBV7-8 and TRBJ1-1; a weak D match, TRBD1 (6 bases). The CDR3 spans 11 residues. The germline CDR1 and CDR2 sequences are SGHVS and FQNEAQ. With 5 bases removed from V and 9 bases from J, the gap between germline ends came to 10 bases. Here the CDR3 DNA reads TGTGCCAGCAGCGGAGGACAGAAAGCTTTCTTT. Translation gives CASSGGQKAFF.

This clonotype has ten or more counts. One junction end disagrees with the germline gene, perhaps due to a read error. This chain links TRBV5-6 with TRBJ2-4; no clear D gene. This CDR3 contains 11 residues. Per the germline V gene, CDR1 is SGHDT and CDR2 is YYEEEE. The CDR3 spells CASSLVDVVVF. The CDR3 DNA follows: TGTGCCAGCAGCTTGGTTGACGTCGTGGTATTC.

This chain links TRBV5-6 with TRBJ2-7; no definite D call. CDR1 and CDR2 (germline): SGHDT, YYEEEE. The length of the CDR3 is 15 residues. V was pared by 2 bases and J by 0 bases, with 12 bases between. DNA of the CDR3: TGTGCCAGCAGCTTTGGTATCGGCAGCTCCTACGAGCAGTACGTC. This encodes CASSFGIGSSYEQYV.

The CDR3, as DNA: TGTGCCAGCAGCTCCGAATTTAGCCAGGATTTTTTTTTTTTGGATACGCAGTATTTT. Translating it yields CASSSEFSQDFFFLDTQYF. The rearrangement uses TRBV7-9 and TRBJ2-3; D is undetermined. The CDR3 has 19 residues. The V gene lost 4 bases and the J gene lost 6 bases, with 29 bases spanning the gap. Germline V gene sequence: CDR1 SEHNR, CDR2 FQNEAQ (reference sequence).

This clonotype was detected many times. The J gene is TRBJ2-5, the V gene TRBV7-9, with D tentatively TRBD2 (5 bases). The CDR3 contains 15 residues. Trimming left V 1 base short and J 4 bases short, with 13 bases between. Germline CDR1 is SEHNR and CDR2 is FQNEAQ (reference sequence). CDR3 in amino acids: CASSLVGSPGETQYF. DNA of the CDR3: TGTGCCAGCAGCTTAGTTGGGAGTCCAGGAGAGACCCAGTACTTC. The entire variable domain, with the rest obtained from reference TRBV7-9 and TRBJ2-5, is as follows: DTGVSQNPRHKITKRGQNVTFRCDPISEHNRLYWYRQTLGQGPEFLTYFQNEAQLEKSRLLSDRFSAERPKGSFSTLEIQRTEQGDSAMYLCASSLVGSPGETQYFGPGTRLLVL.

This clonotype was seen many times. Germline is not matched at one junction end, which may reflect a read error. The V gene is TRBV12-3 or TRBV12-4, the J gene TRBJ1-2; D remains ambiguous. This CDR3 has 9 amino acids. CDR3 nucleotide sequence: TGTGCCAGCGGTTTTGGCTACACCTTC. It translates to CASGFGYTF.

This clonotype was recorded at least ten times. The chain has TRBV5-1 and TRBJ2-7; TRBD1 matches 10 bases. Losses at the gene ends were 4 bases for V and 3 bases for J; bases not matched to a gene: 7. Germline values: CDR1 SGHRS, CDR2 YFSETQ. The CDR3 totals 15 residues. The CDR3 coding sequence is TGCGCCAGCAGCGAGGGGACAGGGGAAGGCTACGAGCAGTACTTC. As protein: CASSEGTGEGYEQYF.

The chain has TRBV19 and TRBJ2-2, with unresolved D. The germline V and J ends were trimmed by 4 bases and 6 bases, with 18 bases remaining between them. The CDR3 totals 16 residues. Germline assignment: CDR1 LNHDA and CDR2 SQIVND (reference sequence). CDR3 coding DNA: TGTGCCAGTAGTACTACCGCTCTGAAGGTATCCGGGGAGCTGTTTTTT. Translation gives CASSTTALKVSGELFF.

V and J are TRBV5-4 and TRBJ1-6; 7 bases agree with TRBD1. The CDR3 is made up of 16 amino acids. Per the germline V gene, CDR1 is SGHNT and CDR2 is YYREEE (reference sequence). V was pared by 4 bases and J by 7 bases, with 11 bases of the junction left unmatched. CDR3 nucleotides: TGTGCCAGCAGCCCAGCGACAGGGATTGGGAATTCACCCCTCCACTTT. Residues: CASSPATGIGNSPLHF.

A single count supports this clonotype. CDR3 DNA sequence: TGTGCCTGGTCCCGGGGGGACCTCTACGAGCAGTACTTC. This encodes CAWSRGDLYEQYF. This sequence joins TRBV30 and TRBJ2-7; TRBD2 matches at 7 bases. The CDR3 sequence is 13 residues long. V shed 5 bases and J 3 bases; nucleotides not matched to a gene: 7. Germline lookup yields CDR1 GTSNPN and CDR2 SVGIG (reference sequence). The full variable domain, with the rest looked up from reference TRBV30 and TRBJ2-7, is SQTIHQWPATLVQPVGSPLSLECTVEGTSNPNLYWYRQAAGRGLQLLFYSVGIGQISSEVPQNLSASRPQDRQFILSSKKLLLSDSGFYLCAWSRGDLYEQYFGPGTRLTVT.

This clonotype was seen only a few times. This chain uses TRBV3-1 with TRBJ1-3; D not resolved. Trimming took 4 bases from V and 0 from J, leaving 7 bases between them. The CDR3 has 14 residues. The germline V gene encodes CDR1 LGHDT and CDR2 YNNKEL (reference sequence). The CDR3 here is CASSPGDSGNTIYF. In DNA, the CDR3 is TGTGCCAGCAGCCCTGGGGACTCTGGAAACACCATATATTTT.

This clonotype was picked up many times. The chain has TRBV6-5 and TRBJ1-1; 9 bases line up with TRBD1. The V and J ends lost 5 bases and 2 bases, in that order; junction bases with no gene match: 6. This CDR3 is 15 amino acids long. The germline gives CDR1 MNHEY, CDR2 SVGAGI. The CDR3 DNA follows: TGTGCCAGCAGTGCTACGGGACAGGGAAACACTGAAGCTTTCTTT. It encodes CASSATGQGNTEAFF.

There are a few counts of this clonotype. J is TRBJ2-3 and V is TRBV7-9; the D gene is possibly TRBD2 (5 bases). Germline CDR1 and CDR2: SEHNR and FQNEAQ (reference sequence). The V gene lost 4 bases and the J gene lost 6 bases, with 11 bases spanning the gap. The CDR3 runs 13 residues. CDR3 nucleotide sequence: TGTGCCAGCAGCTCAGCGGTCGAGGATACGCAGTATTTT. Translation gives CASSSAVEDTQYF. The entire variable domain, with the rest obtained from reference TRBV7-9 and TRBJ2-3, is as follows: DTGVSQNPRHKITKRGQNVTFRCDPISEHNRLYWYRQTLGQGPEFLTYFQNEAQLEKSRLLSDRFSAERPKGSFSTLEIQRTEQGDSAMYLCASSSAVEDTQYFGPGTRLTVL.

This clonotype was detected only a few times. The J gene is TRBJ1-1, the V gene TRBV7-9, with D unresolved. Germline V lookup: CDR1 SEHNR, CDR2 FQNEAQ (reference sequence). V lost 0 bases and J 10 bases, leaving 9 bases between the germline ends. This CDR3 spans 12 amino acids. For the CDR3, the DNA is TGTGCCAGCAGCTTAGCGCCCCAGCCAGCTTTCTTT. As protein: CASSLAPQPAFF.

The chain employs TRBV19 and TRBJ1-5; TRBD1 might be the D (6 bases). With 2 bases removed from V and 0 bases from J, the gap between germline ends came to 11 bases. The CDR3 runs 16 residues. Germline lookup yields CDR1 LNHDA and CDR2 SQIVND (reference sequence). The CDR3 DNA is TGTGCCAGTAGTATACAACAGGGTTATAGCAATCAGCCCCAGCATTTT. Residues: CASSIQQGYSNQPQHF.

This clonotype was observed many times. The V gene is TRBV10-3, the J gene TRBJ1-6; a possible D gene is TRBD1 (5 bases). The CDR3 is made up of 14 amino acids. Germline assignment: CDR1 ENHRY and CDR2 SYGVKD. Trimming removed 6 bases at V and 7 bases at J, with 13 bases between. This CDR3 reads CAISQGNYNSPLHF. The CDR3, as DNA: TGTGCCATCAGCCAGGGTAACTACAATTCACCCCTCCACTTT.

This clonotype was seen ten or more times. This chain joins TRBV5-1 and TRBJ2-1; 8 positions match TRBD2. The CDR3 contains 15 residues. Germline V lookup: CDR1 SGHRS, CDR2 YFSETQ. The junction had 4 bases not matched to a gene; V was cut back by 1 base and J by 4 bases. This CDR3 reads CASSLRGGWYNEQFF. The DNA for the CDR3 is TGCGCCAGCAGCTTGCGGGGGGGATGGTACAATGAGCAGTTCTTC.

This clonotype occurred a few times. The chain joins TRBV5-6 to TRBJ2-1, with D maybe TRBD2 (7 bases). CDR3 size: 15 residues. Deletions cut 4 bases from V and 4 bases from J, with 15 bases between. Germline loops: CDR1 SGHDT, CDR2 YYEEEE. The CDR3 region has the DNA TGTGCCAGCAGCCTTTGGGGGGGCCGTTACAATGAGCAGTTCTTC. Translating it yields CASSLWGGRYNEQFF.

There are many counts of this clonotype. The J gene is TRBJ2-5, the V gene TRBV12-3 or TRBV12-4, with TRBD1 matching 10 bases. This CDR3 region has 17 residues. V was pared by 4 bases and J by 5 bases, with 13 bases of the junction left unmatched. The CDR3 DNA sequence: TGTGCCAGCAGTTCCGCCCCAGGGACAGGGGATTTCGAGACCCAGTACTTC. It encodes CASSSAPGTGDFETQYF.